The 14 T cell receptor beta chains reported below all come from one sample, sequenced in a study of technical replicates of blood from a few donors. Profiled with immunoSEQ multiplex PCR; TCRdb holds only in-frame clones, not every one. The sample consists of tens of thousands of clones, 90% to 95% of them appearing once. Sequenced material: T cells isolated from PBMCs. The receptors were gathered from a human donor in good health.

The chain is built from TRBV6-1 and TRBJ1-2; D perhaps matches TRBD1 (5 bases). The CDR3 totals 12 residues. V was clipped by 9 bases and J by 5 bases, with 13 bases between them. Per germline, CDR1 MNHNS and CDR2 SASEGT. The CDR3 nucleotides are TGTGCCAGTTCGACTCAGGGTTATGGCTACACCTTC. This translates into CASSTQGYGYTF.

V gene TRBV27 combines with J gene TRBJ1-1, with 9 bases fitting TRBD1. V was clipped by 5 bases and J by 6 bases; unmatched bases: 16. Germline V gene lookup returns CDR1 MNHEY and CDR2 SMNVEV (reference sequence). This CDR3 has 17 amino acids. This chain's CDR3 is CASSLLDRGKGLAEAFF. Here the CDR3 DNA reads TGTGCCAGCAGTCTCCTGGACAGGGGAAAAGGCTTGGCTGAAGCTTTCTTT.

CDR3 residues: CASSRDRGYGYTF. CDR3 nucleotide sequence: TGTGCCAGCAGCCGCGACAGGGGCTATGGCTACACCTTC. The chain has TRBV6-5 and TRBJ1-2; TRBD1 aligns across 8 bases. CDR1 and CDR2 from the germline V gene are MNHEY and SVGAGI. V lost 6 bases and J lost 4; bases outside the gene matches: 4. This CDR3 contains 13 residues.

The genes are TRBV5-1 and TRBJ2-7; 12 nucleotides agree with TRBD1. The CDR3 sequence is 14 residues long. Germline-derived CDR1 and CDR2 are SGHRS and YFSETQ. The V segment lost 3 bases and the J segment 8 bases; nucleotides outside the gene matches: 6. The CDR3 DNA sequence: TGCGCCAGCAGCTCGGGGGACAGGGGGCAAAAGCAGTACTTC. Translated: CASSSGDRGQKQYF.

The genes are TRBV7-2 and TRBJ1-2, with D perhaps TRBD1 (6 bases). The V gene lost 7 bases and the J gene lost 8 bases, with 20 bases spanning the gap. CDR3 size: 14 residues. The germline V gene has CDR1 SGHTA and CDR2 FQGNSA. The CDR3 DNA reads as TGTGCCAGCACCACCAGGCGGGGGGCGGGCGGCTACACCTTC. As protein: CASTTRRGAGGYTF.

The count of this clone is one. This rearrangement joins TRBV7-2 to TRBJ1-2, with 10 bases matching TRBD1. The V segment lost 5 bases and the J segment 3 bases; nucleotides outside the gene matches: 3. The length of the CDR3 is 14 residues. Per germline, CDR1 SGHTA and CDR2 FQGNSA. The CDR3 DNA is TGTGCCAGCAGCCGACAGGGGGCGGACTATGGCTACACCTTC. This encodes CASSRQGADYGYTF.

The chain carries TRBV5-1 and TRBJ2-6, with TRBD1 matching over 9 bases. This CDR3 has 16 amino acids. Germline CDR1 reads SGHRS; CDR2 reads YFSETQ. The ends lost 4 bases at V and 4 bases at J; junction bases unmatched: 6. The CDR3 region is CASSQGQGRGANVLTF. The CDR3 DNA reads TGCGCCAGCAGCCAAGGACAGGGGAGAGGGGCCAACGTCCTGACTTTC.

The J gene is TRBJ2-5, the V gene TRBV7-9, with TRBD2 matching over 12 bases. With 1 base clipped from V and 2 bases from J, the junction kept 2 bases outside the gene matches. This CDR3 has 16 residues. Germline V gene sequence: CDR1 SEHNR, CDR2 FQNEAQ (reference sequence). CDR3 residues: CASSLGLAGVQETQYF. In DNA form, the CDR3 reads TGTGCCAGCAGCTTAGGACTAGCGGGAGTACAAGAGACCCAGTACTTC.

The chain carries TRBV29-1 and TRBJ1-2, with 8 bases lining up with TRBD1. Germline V lookup: CDR1 SQVTM, CDR2 ANQGSEA. CDR3 length: 15 amino acids. Trimming took 7 bases from V and 0 from J; bases not matched to a gene: 10. The CDR3 here is CSALTGDLANYGYTF. The CDR3 DNA reads TGCAGCGCGCTGACAGGGGACCTGGCTAACTATGGCTACACCTTC.

A single count supports this clone. The chain employs TRBV7-8 and TRBJ2-1; TRBD2 agrees at 7 bases. The ends lost 0 bases at V and 8 bases at J; junction bases unmatched: 7. The CDR3 runs to 15 residues. In germline, CDR1 is SGHVS, CDR2 FQNEAQ. For the CDR3, the DNA is TGTGCCAGCAGCTTAGCATTGACTAGCCTGGATGAGCAGTTCTTC. Its protein is CASSLALTSLDEQFF.

The chain recombines TRBV9 with TRBJ1-4; 8 nucleotides agree with TRBD1. The CDR3 is 15 amino acids. Germline V gene lookup returns CDR1 SGDLS and CDR2 YYNGEE. J lost 3 bases, V lost 3 bases, and 4 bases had no gene match. This CDR3 reads CASSGPGQANEKLFF. CDR3 sequence (DNA): TGTGCCAGCAGCGGACCGGGACAGGCTAATGAAAAACTGTTTTTT.

The CDR3: CASSLSRGPLSYEQYF. The DNA for the CDR3 is TGTGCCAGCAGCTTATCGCGGGGGCCCCTCTCCTACGAGCAGTACTTC. V is TRBV11-2 and J is TRBJ2-7; maybe TRBD2 (7 bases). The CDR3 spans 16 residues. Trimming left V 2 bases short and J 0 bases short, with 14 bases between. Germline V lookup: CDR1 SGHAT, CDR2 FQNNGV.

The V and J genes are TRBV5-4 and TRBJ2-5; tentative D call: TRBD2 (7 bases). V gave up 4 bases and J gave up 4 bases, with 17 bases separating them. The CDR3 runs 15 residues. Germline assignment: CDR1 SGHNT and CDR2 YYREEE (reference sequence). The CDR3 DNA sequence: TGTGCCAGCAGCCTCACGGAGGGGGGGGGAGAGACCCAGTACTTC. It codes for CASSLTEGGGETQYF. Together with reference TRBV5-4 and TRBJ2-5, the CDR3 gives the full variable domain: ETGVTQSPTHLIKTRGQQVTLRCSSQSGHNTVSWYQQALGQGPQFIFQYYREEENGRGNFPPRFSGLQFPNYSSELNVNALELDDSALYLCASSLTEGGGETQYFGPGTRLLVL.

The chain joins TRBV14 to TRBJ2-7; 7 bases align to TRBD2. The length of the CDR3 is 14 residues. Germline V gene data show CDR1 as SGHDN and CDR2 as FVKESK. The trim removed 3 bases at V and 0 bases at J, leaving 2 bases unmatched. CDR3: CASSQPGGSYEQYF. CDR3 sequence (DNA): TGTGCCAGCAGCCAGCCGGGGGGCTCCTACGAGCAGTACTTC.